The 32 T cell receptor beta chains presented below share a single source sample, sequenced in a study of OX40 agonist ivuxolimab in advanced cancers. The repertoire was sequenced with immunoSEQ multiplex PCR; TCRdb's copy has only in-frame clones and lacks some. The sample lists approximately 69,000 clones; 80% to 90% were seen once. Sequencing was performed on CD4+ or CD8+ T cells sorted from blood, taken in a trial of the OX40 agonist ivuxolimab. These receptors all come from an adult with an advanced solid tumor such as melanoma, head and neck, liver or kidney cancer.

The J gene is TRBJ2-7, the V gene TRBV18; 14 bases map to TRBD2. Germline CDR1 KGHSH, CDR2 LQKENI. The ends lost 8 bases at V and 2 bases at J; junction bases unmatched: 5. CDR3 length: 15 residues. In DNA, the CDR3 is TGTGCCAGCCCCGGACTAGCGGGAGGCCCCTACGAGCAGTACTTC. Translated, it gives CASPGLAGGPYEQYF.

The chain combines TRBV30 with TRBJ2-1; tentative D call: TRBD2 (7 bases). There are 16 residues in the CDR3. Germline V lookup: CDR1 GTSNPN, CDR2 SVGIG (reference sequence). V lost 2 bases to trimming and J lost 3 bases, with 17 bases between them. CDR3 amino acids: CAWSSGRGGLYNEQFF. CDR3 DNA sequence: TGTGCCTGGAGTTCTGGTCGCGGGGGCCTCTACAATGAGCAGTTCTTC. The variable domain in full, completed from reference TRBV30 and TRBJ2-1, reads SQTIHQWPATLVQPVGSPLSLECTVEGTSNPNLYWYRQAAGRGLQLLFYSVGIGQISSEVPQNLSASRPQDRQFILSSKKLLLSDSGFYLCAWSSGRGGLYNEQFFGPGTRLTVL.

The rearrangement joins TRBV11-1 to TRBJ1-6; D might be TRBD1 (5 bases). This CDR3 has 16 residues. The germline V gene encodes CDR1 SGHAT and CDR2 FQDESV (reference sequence). The germline V and J ends were trimmed by 0 bases and 7 bases, with 13 bases remaining between them. DNA of the CDR3: TGTGCCAGCAGCTTAGCCCGACGGACACCCAATTCACCCCTCCACTTT. Protein product: CASSLARRTPNSPLHF. The variable domain in full, with the rest retrieved from reference TRBV11-1 and TRBJ1-6, is EAEVAQSPRYKITEKSQAVAFWCDPISGHATLYWYRQILGQGPELLVQFQDESVVDDSQLPKDRFSAERLKGVDSTLKIQPAELGDSAMYLCASSLARRTPNSPLHFGNGTRLTVT.

This clone was seen a handful of times. J is TRBJ2-2 and V is TRBV27, with D possibly TRBD2 on 6 matching bases. Trimming stripped 3 bases from V and 0 bases from J, with 11 bases between. CDR3 length: 16 amino acids. CDR1 and CDR2 from the germline V gene are MNHEY and SMNVEV (reference sequence). CDR3 DNA sequence: TGTGCCAGCAGTTTTTGGGGACTCGCGAACACCGGGGAGCTGTTTTTT. Protein product: CASSFWGLANTGELFF.

The genes are TRBV5-4 and TRBJ2-5, with TRBD2 matching over 15 bases. CDR1 is SGHNT, CDR2 YYREEE, per germline (reference sequence). V was pared by 3 bases and J by 4 bases, with 10 bases of the junction left unmatched. This CDR3 contains 18 residues. The CDR3 region is CASSSEGLAGGQGETQYF. CDR3 coding DNA: TGTGCCAGCAGCTCCGAGGGACTAGCGGGGGGCCAGGGAGAGACCCAGTACTTC.

The chain employs TRBV7-9 and TRBJ2-3; D not certain. The V end lost 4 bases, the J end lost 1 base, and 15 bases lay between the germline ends. The CDR3 is 16 residues long. Germline V CDR1 and CDR2: SEHNR, FQNEAQ (reference sequence). The CDR3 sequence is CASSSPNTRGTDTQYF. The CDR3, as DNA: TGTGCCAGCAGCTCCCCCAATACCCGGGGCACAGATACGCAGTATTTT.

The V call is TRBV5-1, the J call TRBJ2-7; possible D gene TRBD2, 5 bases. From germline, CDR1 is SGHRS and CDR2 YFSETQ. The CDR3 runs 14 residues. V was trimmed by 4 bases and J by 5 bases, leaving 16 bases between them. CDR3 region: CASSISTREDEQYF. In nucleotides, the CDR3 is TGCGCCAGCAGCATTTCTACTAGGGAAGACGAGCAGTACTTC.

The chain uses TRBV5-5 and TRBJ2-7; D uncertain. CDR3 length equals 15 residues. Per germline, CDR1 SGHKS and CDR2 YYEKEE (reference sequence). V dropped 3 bases and J dropped 3 bases, with 16 bases sitting between them. Written as DNA, the CDR3 is TGTGCCAGCAGCTCTCTAGAGAGGCTCCTCTACGAGCAGTACTTC. This translates into CASSSLERLLYEQYF.

This clone appeared a few times. The gene calls are TRBV5-1 and TRBJ2-3, with 7 bases identical to TRBD1. In germline, CDR1 is SGHRS, CDR2 YFSETQ. The trim removed 7 bases at V and 3 bases at J, leaving 11 bases unmatched. CDR3 length equals 15 residues. CDR3 sequence reads: CASRAWGQRTDTQYF. The CDR3 DNA sequence: TGCGCCAGCCGAGCTTGGGGACAGCGGACAGATACGCAGTATTTT.

The chain uses TRBV27 and TRBJ2-6; tentatively, D is TRBD1 (6 bases). This CDR3 region has 21 residues. Germline V gives CDR1 MNHEY, CDR2 SMNVEV (reference sequence). V lost 2 bases, J lost 0 bases, and 23 bases lay in between. Here the CDR3 DNA reads TGTGCCAGCAGTTTAAAGGCCCAGGGGAGACTTGATTACTCTGGGGCCAACGTCCTGACTTTC. The encoded protein is CASSLKAQGRLDYSGANVLTF.

This clone was observed a single time. The genes are TRBV19 and TRBJ2-1; TRBD2 aligns across 10 bases. V shed 7 bases, J shed 8 bases, and the junction held 14 bases outside the gene matches. The CDR3 extends over 16 amino acids. Germline V gives CDR1 LNHDA, CDR2 SQIVND (reference sequence). CDR3 amino acids: CASTITVAGGRDEQFF. In DNA, the CDR3 is TGTGCCAGTACCATAACCGTAGCGGGAGGTAGGGATGAGCAGTTCTTC.

The V and J genes are TRBV5-6 and TRBJ1-5, with TRBD1 as a possible D gene (6 bases). This CDR3 has 15 amino acids. The V gene lost 1 base and the J gene lost 1 base, with 9 bases spanning the gap. Germline loops: CDR1 SGHDT, CDR2 YYEEEE. The CDR3: CASSLRGASNQPQHF. CDR3 bases: TGTGCCAGCAGCTTGCGGGGGGCAAGCAATCAGCCCCAGCATTTT.

The chain recombines TRBV6-5 with TRBJ2-3; 7 bases align to TRBD1. This CDR3 comprises 12 residues. The trim removed 5 bases at V and 7 bases at J, leaving 3 bases unmatched. From germline, CDR1 is MNHEY and CDR2 SVGAGI. The CDR3 is CASSRQGHTQYF. DNA of the CDR3: TGTGCCAGCAGTAGACAGGGTCATACGCAGTATTTT.

The CDR3 sequence is CASSSDSPNTGELFF. CDR3 DNA sequence: TGTGCCAGCAGCTCGGACAGCCCGAACACCGGGGAGCTGTTTTTT. The chain combines TRBV7-9 with TRBJ2-2, with D maybe TRBD1 (6 bases). The V end lost 4 bases, the J end lost 0 bases, and 9 bases lay between the germline ends. Germline loops: CDR1 SEHNR, CDR2 FQNEAQ (reference sequence). The CDR3 has 15 amino acids.

This clone turned up a few times. Other DNA sequences in this specimen translate into the identical CDR3. The rearrangement uses TRBV4-3 and TRBJ2-3; D is possibly TRBD1 (6 bases). This CDR3 comprises 15 residues. Per the germline V gene, CDR1 is LGHNA and CDR2 is YSLEER. Trimming took 4 bases from V and 1 from J, leaving 12 bases between them. In nucleotides, the CDR3 is TGCGCCAGCAGCCTACAGGGATCTGGCACAGATACGCAGTATTTT. Translated: CASSLQGSGTDTQYF.

In this sample, this clone turned up once. This rearrangement joins TRBV10-3 to TRBJ1-1, with TRBD1 as a possible D gene (5 bases). Trimming took 6 bases from V and 4 from J, leaving 15 bases between them. CDR3 length: 14 amino acids. CDR1 is ENHRY and CDR2 is SYGVKD in the germline V gene. The CDR3 loop is CAIRLGGGSTEAFF. CDR3 bases: TGTGCCATCAGGTTGGGGGGAGGGTCCACTGAAGCTTTCTTT.

This chain joins TRBV11-1 and TRBJ1-3; D gene ambiguous. Germline V lookup: CDR1 SGHAT, CDR2 FQDESV (reference sequence). This CDR3 has 13 residues. Trimming removed 5 bases at V and 8 bases at J, with 13 bases between. The CDR3 region is CASSMGYEDTIYF. For the CDR3, the DNA is TGTGCCAGCAGCATGGGTTATGAAGACACCATATATTTT.

The genes are TRBV6-6 and TRBJ2-7; 8 bases match TRBD1. Germline V gene lookup returns CDR1 MNHNY and CDR2 SVGAGI (reference sequence). Trimming removed 4 bases from V and 7 bases from J; junction bases left unmatched: 6. CDR3 length: 13 residues. This CDR3 is CASSSDTGGEQYF. In DNA, the CDR3 is TGTGCCAGCAGTTCGGATACAGGGGGGGAGCAGTACTTC.

This clone was counted only a few times. This chain uses TRBV7-2 with TRBJ1-5; TRBD1 aligns across 8 bases. The CDR3 extends over 14 amino acids. V lost 5 bases and J lost 4; bases outside the gene matches: 4. Per germline, CDR1 SGHTA and CDR2 FQGNSA. CDR3 loop: CASSQTGANQPQHF. Written as DNA, the CDR3 is TGTGCCAGCAGCCAGACAGGGGCTAATCAGCCCCAGCATTTT.

The genes are TRBV6-1 and TRBJ2-3; TRBD2 matches 10 bases. V was clipped by 7 bases and J by 5 bases; unmatched bases: 9. The CDR3 extends over 15 amino acids. The V gene's germline CDR1 is MNHNS and CDR2 SASEGT. The CDR3: CASTRLAGERDTQYF. CDR3 bases: TGTGCCAGCACAAGGCTAGCGGGAGAGCGAGATACGCAGTATTTT.

The chain couples TRBV19 to TRBJ2-6; 8 bases fit TRBD1. The CDR3 runs to 15 residues. The V gene's germline CDR1 is LNHDA and CDR2 SQIVND (reference sequence). V lost 6 bases and J lost 0; bases outside the gene matches: 1. CDR3: CASSTGGSGANVLTF. Here the CDR3 DNA reads TGTGCCAGTAGCACAGGGGGCTCTGGGGCCAACGTCCTGACTTTC.

The rearrangement joins TRBV2 to TRBJ1-2, with D possibly TRBD1 on 5 matching bases. The CDR3 totals 13 residues. With 3 bases removed from V and 8 bases from J, the gap between germline ends came to 13 bases. CDR1 SNHLY and CDR2 FYNNEI come from the germline V gene. CDR3: CASSDGALLGYTF. The CDR3 DNA reads as TGTGCCAGCAGTGACGGGGCTTTGTTAGGCTACACCTTC.

The chain couples TRBV30 to TRBJ2-2; no reliable D call. Trimming shortened V by 4 bases and J by 1 base, and 7 bases separated the two germline ends. Germline V CDR1 and CDR2: GTSNPN, SVGIG (reference sequence). The CDR3 spans 13 residues. CDR3 protein: CAWTRQNTGELFF. For the CDR3, the DNA is TGTGCCTGGACAAGACAGAACACCGGGGAGCTGTTTTTT.

The CDR3, as DNA: TGTGCCAGCAGGGTAGGACAAACAACTAATGAAAAACTGTTTTTT. The encoded protein is CASRVGQTTNEKLFF. This chain uses TRBV27 with TRBJ1-4; TRBD1 might be the D (5 bases). This CDR3 is built from 15 residues. V shed 6 bases and J shed 0 bases, with 11 bases lying between them. Germline lookup yields CDR1 MNHEY and CDR2 SMNVEV (reference sequence).

This chain uses TRBV6-5 with TRBJ2-7; 11 bases line up with TRBD1. Germline assignment: CDR1 MNHEY and CDR2 SVGAGI. The CDR3 is 15 amino acids. V dropped 5 bases and J dropped 3; count of bases not matched to a gene: 6. The CDR3 loop is CASSRPGQGVYEQYF. The CDR3, as DNA: TGTGCCAGCAGTAGACCGGGACAGGGGGTCTACGAGCAGTACTTC.

As DNA, the CDR3 is TGTGCCAGCAGCTTAGCGTACGGGACAGAAGCTTTCTTT. Protein: CASSLAYGTEAFF. The chain employs TRBV7-9 and TRBJ1-1, with D perhaps TRBD1 (6 bases). Germline V CDR1 and CDR2: SEHNR, FQNEAQ (reference sequence). Trimming took off 0 bases at V and 8 bases at J, with 10 bases between the two ends. The CDR3 spans 13 residues.

The V gene is TRBV7-8, the J gene TRBJ2-3; possibly TRBD2 for D (5 bases). Germline lookup yields CDR1 SGHVS and CDR2 FQNEAQ. This CDR3 spans 17 amino acids. V was cut by 5 bases and J by 4 bases, with 22 bases left in between. CDR3: CASSRPLAGGPADTQYF. DNA of the CDR3: TGTGCCAGCAGCCGTCCATTGGCGGGCGGGCCTGCAGATACGCAGTATTTT.

The rearrangement uses TRBV11-2 and TRBJ2-3; 9 bases agree with TRBD2. The CDR3 is made up of 18 amino acids. Germline CDR1 is SGHAT and CDR2 is FQNNGV. Unmatched junction bases numbered 8, after V lost 1 base and J lost 0 bases. CDR3 sequence reads: CASSLGASGVTSTDTQYF. DNA for the CDR3: TGTGCCAGCAGCTTAGGCGCTAGCGGGGTTACTAGCACAGATACGCAGTATTTT.

The chain joins TRBV15 to TRBJ2-6, with 8 bases fitting TRBD2. V lost 4 bases and J lost 3; bases outside the gene matches: 11. Germline lookup yields CDR1 LNHNV and CDR2 YYDKDF (reference sequence). The CDR3 sequence is 18 residues long. CDR3 bases: TGTGCCACCAGCAAGTTCACCGGCCGGGGGGGTGGGGCCAACGTCCTGACTTTC. Translated, it gives CATSKFTGRGGGANVLTF. Complete variable domain (other parts from reference TRBV15 and TRBJ2-6): DAMVIQNPRYQVTQFGKPVTLSCSQTLNHNVMYWYQQKSSQAPKLLFHYYDKDFNNEADTPDNFQSRRPNTSFCFLDIRSPGLGDTAMYLCATSKFTGRGGGANVLTFGAGSRLTVL.

The chain has TRBV28 and TRBJ2-7; TRBD1 agrees at 7 bases. The CDR3 extends over 14 amino acids. V dropped 7 bases and J dropped 7; count of bases not matched to a gene: 13. The germline V gene has CDR1 MDHEN and CDR2 SYDVKM. CDR3 sequence: CASTPTGFVLEQYF. The DNA for the CDR3 is TGTGCCAGCACCCCGACAGGGTTCGTTTTGGAGCAGTACTTC.

This chain connects TRBV7-9 to TRBJ2-6; 10 bases are a match to TRBD1. The CDR3 spans 18 residues. V lost 8 bases and J lost 3; bases outside the gene matches: 13. Germline assignment: CDR1 SEHNR and CDR2 FQNEAQ (reference sequence). The CDR3 is CASDPRQGARYGANVLTF. The CDR3 DNA reads TGTGCCAGCGATCCTAGACAGGGGGCAAGATATGGGGCCAACGTCCTGACTTTC.

V and J are TRBV10-3 and TRBJ1-1, with a possible D match to TRBD1 (6 bases). Germline V gives CDR1 ENHRY, CDR2 SYGVKD. V lost 6 bases and J 4 bases, leaving 12 bases between the germline ends. This CDR3 spans 13 amino acids. The CDR3 region is CAIRAGTSTEAFF. The CDR3 coding sequence is TGTGCCATCAGGGCCGGGACATCCACTGAAGCTTTCTTT.